This T cell receptor beta chain stems from a study of somatic mutations in cytotoxic T cells in rheumatoid arthritis. Overall study findings and caveats: The study found CD8+ clonality increased with age in rheumatoid arthritis patients, not healthy controls. There were about an eighth of the roughly 65 patients in whom the largest CD8+ clone exceeded 20% of CD8+ cells.

About this clone: Its antigen is not identified.

TCRdb's copy holds only in-frame clones and misses some; the assay was immunoSEQ multiplex PCR. The sample comprises about 23,000 clones, around 75% of which are singletons, and 11% rests with the top ten. Trimming at V came to 6 bases and at J to 2 bases, leaving 7 bases not matched to a gene. CDR3 length: 15 amino acids. Germline V gene sequence: CDR1 MNHEY, CDR2 SMNVEV (reference sequence). Material for sequencing was CD8+ T cells sorted from blood. The source is an adult with rheumatoid arthritis. The chain combines TRBV27 with TRBJ2-3; 8 nucleotides align to TRBD2. The CDR3 protein is CASSPGAGATDTQYF. In DNA form, the CDR3 reads TGTGCCAGCAGCCCGGGAGCGGGGGCCACAGATACGCAGTATTTT.